The present TCR beta chain was sequenced within a study of neurological immune-mediated disorders. V was trimmed by 6 bases and J by 2 bases, leaving 17 bases between them. The V gene's germline CDR1 is DFQATT and CDR2 SNEGSKA (reference sequence). The CDR3 consists of 15 residues. MiXCR, run by TCRdb on the 5' RACE reads, gives a single entry per CDR3 protein. The repertoire consists of about 120,000 distinct CDR3 sequences, with 3% to 3.5% occurring once and the leading ten covering around 1.2%. Study-wide points: Across subjects, no CDR3 amino acid sequence appeared in expanded clones of more than one subject, a finding that suggested private repertoires in all groups. Phylogenetic grouping placed 18 of 34 multiple sclerosis patients' repertoires in one related-CDR3 cluster, a possible signature.

This clonotype came up a few times. Antigen specificity is unknown. The sequence derives from a woman in her twenties or thirties with multiple sclerosis. Sequenced material: PBMCs. The V call is TRBV20-1, the J call TRBJ1-5, with D perhaps TRBD1 (6 bases). DNA of the CDR3: TGCAGTGCAAATCGGGGGCGTGCGGGCAATCAGCCCCAGCATTTT. This sequence encodes CSANRGRAGNQPQHF.